This T cell receptor (beta chain) was recorded in a study of CD8 T cells in ankylosing spondylitis. Study results and limitations: Blood from ankylosing spondylitis patients appeared to carry a characteristic roughly 8-variant TCR beta motif. Clones that were linked to disease were CD8+ and were relatively rare in peripheral blood. In ankylosing spondylitis patients, matched synovial fluid reportedly showed significant enrichment of disease-linked clones.

In making TCR beta libraries, quantitative 5'-RACE with molecular barcodes was used. TCRdb recomputed calls from the 5' RACE reads with MiXCR, one row per CDR3 protein. Counted here are 80,000 to 90,000 distinct CDR3 sequences, around 25% occurring once; the ten biggest clones make up 55% to 75%. Trimming stripped 0 bases from V and 9 bases from J, with 9 bases between. Germline V CDR1 and CDR2: LGHDT, YNNKEL (reference sequence). CDR3 length equals 13 residues. This clonotype was counted a few times. Its target is not known. The chain uses TRBV3-1 and TRBJ1-5, with D unclear. Sequenced sample: blood, either unsorted or a sorted T cell fraction (not recorded which). This TCR came from a male donor with ankylosing spondylitis or in good health (not recorded which). The CDR3 nucleotides read TGTGCCAGCAGCCAAGATCTTTGGGGGCCCCAGCATTTT. This codes for CASSQDLWGPQHF.